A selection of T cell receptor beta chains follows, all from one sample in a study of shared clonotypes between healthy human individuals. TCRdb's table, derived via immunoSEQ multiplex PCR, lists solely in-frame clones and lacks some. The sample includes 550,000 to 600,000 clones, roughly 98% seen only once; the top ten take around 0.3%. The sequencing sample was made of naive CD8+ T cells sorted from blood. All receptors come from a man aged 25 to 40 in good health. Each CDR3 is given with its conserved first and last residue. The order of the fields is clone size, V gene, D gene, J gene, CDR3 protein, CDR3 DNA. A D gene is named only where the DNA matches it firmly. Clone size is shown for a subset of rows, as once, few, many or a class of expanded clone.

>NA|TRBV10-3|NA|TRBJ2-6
CAISEWVGAGANVLTF
TGTGCCATCAGTGAGTGGGTAGGGGCTGGGGCCAACGTCCTGACTTTC
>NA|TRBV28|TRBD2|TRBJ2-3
CASSLFLAGVADTQYF
TGTGCCAGCAGTTTATTCCTAGCGGGAGTGGCAGATACGCAGTATTTT
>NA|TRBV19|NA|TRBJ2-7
CASSTEGGRYEQYF
TGTGCCAGTAGTACGGAGGGAGGACGGTACGAGCAGTACTTC
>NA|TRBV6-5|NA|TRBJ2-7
CASSYAGGKGYEQYF
TGTGCCAGCAGTTATGCCGGGGGCAAGGGCTACGAGCAGTACTTC
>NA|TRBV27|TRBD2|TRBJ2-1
CASLGRLAAPGMEQFF
TGTGCCAGCCTTGGGAGACTAGCGGCCCCGGGGATGGAGCAGTTCTTC
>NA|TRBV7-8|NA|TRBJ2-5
CASSLDLGGETQYF
TGTGCCAGCAGCTTAGACTTAGGTGGGGAGACCCAGTACTTC
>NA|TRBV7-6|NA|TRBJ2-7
CASSARESSYEQYF
TGTGCCAGCAGCGCCCGGGAGAGCTCCTACGAGCAGTACTTC
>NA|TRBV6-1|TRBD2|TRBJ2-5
CASRREDRETQYF
TGTGCCAGCCGGCGGGAGGATAGAGAGACCCAGTACTTC
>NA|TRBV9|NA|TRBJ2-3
CASSPYQVGADTQYF
TGTGCCAGCAGCCCCTACCAAGTGGGCGCAGATACGCAGTATTTT
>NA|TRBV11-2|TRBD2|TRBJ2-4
CASSLKPGGSAKNIQYF
TGTGCCAGCAGCTTAAAACCCGGCGGGAGCGCCAAAAACATTCAGTACTTC
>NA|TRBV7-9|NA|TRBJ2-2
CASKPSWAANTGELFF
TGTGCCAGCAAACCAAGCTGGGCAGCGAACACCGGGGAGCTGTTTTTT
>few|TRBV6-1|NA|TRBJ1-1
CASSEWVNTEAFF
TGTGCCAGCAGTGAATGGGTGAACACTGAAGCTTTCTTT
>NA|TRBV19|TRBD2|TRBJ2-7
CASSGLAGVNEQYF
TGTGCCAGTAGTGGACTAGCGGGAGTAAACGAGCAGTACTTC
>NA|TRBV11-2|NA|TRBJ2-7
CASSDDRSSYEQYF
TGTGCCAGCAGCGACGACAGGAGCTCCTACGAGCAGTACTTC
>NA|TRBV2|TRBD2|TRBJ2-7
CAFQRGLGVSEQYF
TGTGCCTTCCAAAGAGGACTAGGAGTGAGCGAGCAGTACTTC
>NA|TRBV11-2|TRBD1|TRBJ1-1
CASSPSDRVGTNTEAFF
TGTGCCAGCAGCCCGTCCGACAGGGTGGGAACGAACACTGAAGCTTTCTTT
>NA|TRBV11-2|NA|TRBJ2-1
CASRQLQGVGNEQFF
TGTGCCAGCAGGCAACTACAGGGAGTCGGCAATGAGCAGTTCTTC
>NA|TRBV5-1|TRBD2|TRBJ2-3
CASSLTSGRTTDTQYF
TGCGCCAGCAGCTTGACTAGCGGGAGAACTACAGATACGCAGTATTTT
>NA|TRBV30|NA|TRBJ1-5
CAWNFDGVDQPQHF
TGTGCCTGGAATTTCGATGGGGTCGATCAGCCCCAGCATTTT
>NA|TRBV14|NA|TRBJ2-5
CASSQEPGLETQYF
TGTGCCAGCAGCCAAGAACCCGGGTTGGAGACCCAGTACTTC
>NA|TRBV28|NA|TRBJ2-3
CASSSSREFSTDTQYF
TGTGCCAGCAGTTCATCCAGGGAGTTCAGCACAGATACGCAGTATTTT
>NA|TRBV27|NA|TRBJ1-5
CASSLFGTSQPQHF
TGTGCCAGCAGTTTATTTGGGACTAGTCAGCCCCAGCATTTT
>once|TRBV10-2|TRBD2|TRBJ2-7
CASREGLAGGVYEQYF
TGCGCCAGCAGGGAGGGACTAGCGGGAGGGGTCTACGAGCAGTACTTC
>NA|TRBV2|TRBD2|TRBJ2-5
CASSPGLAGVRETQYF
TGTGCCAGCAGTCCAGGACTAGCGGGAGTTCGGGAGACCCAGTACTTC
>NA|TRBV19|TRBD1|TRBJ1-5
CASSMWTGSNQPQHF
TGTGCCAGTAGTATGTGGACAGGGAGCAATCAGCCCCAGCATTTT
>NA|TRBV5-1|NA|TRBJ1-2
CASSTDIWGYGYTF
TGCGCCAGCAGCACGGACATTTGGGGCTATGGCTACACCTTC
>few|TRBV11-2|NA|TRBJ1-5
CASSLGFSQPQHF
TGTGCCAGCAGCTTAGGCTTCTCACAGCCCCAGCATTTT
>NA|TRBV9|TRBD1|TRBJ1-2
CASSVSPDREDGYTF
TGTGCCAGCAGCGTATCCCCCGACAGGGAGGATGGCTACACCTTC